This T cell receptor beta chain was profiled in a study of T-cell reconstitution after alpha-beta-depleted transplantation in children. Study-wide results and limits: Surviving recipient T cells and thymic progenitors produced the high day-60 TCRbeta diversity seen in some patients. Two months or so post-transplant, alpha-beta T cells reportedly derived from several hundred expanded graft clones.

Trimming stripped 0 bases from V and 7 bases from J, with 19 bases between. The CDR3 covers 15 residues. The germline V gene has CDR1 DFQATT and CDR2 SNEGSKA (reference sequence). About this clonotype itself: Its antigen is not identified.

The TCRbeta library incorporated unique molecular identifiers. TCRdb called the PCR reads again in MiXCR, with one record for every CDR3 protein. The profile shows about 98,000 distinct CDR3 sequences, less than 25% of them singletons. This sequence was found in a boy between 2 and 10 years old with acute lymphoblastic leukemia, due to receive a stem cell transplant. The sequencing here drew on PBMCs, taken before TCRalphabeta/CD19-depleted stem cell transplant. The chain employs TRBV20-1 and TRBJ2-7; D is unclear. This chain's CDR3 is CSARDRGRGTWEQYF. The DNA for the CDR3 is TGCAGTGCTAGAGATCGTGGTCGAGGAACCTGGGAGCAGTACTTC.